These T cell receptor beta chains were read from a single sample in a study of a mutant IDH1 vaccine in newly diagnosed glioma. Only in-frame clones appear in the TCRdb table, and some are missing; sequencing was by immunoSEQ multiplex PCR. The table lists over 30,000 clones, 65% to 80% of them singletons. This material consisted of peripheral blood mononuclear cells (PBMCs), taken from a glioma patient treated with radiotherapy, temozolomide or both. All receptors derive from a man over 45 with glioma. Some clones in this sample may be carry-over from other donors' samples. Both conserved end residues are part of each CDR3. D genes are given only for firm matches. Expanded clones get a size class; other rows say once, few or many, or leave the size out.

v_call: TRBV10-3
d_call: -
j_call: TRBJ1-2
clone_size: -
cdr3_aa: CAIRPTTGRVLGYTF
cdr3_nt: TGTGCCATCAGACCCACCACAGGGCGGGTATTAGGCTACACCTTC

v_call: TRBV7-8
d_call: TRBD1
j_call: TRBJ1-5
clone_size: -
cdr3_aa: CASSSRGQGNQPQHF
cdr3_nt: TGTGCCAGCAGCTCTCGCGGACAGGGCAATCAGCCCCAGCATTTT

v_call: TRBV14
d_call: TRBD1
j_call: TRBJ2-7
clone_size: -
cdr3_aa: CASSQTGTGGFEQYF
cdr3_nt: TGTGCCAGCAGCCAAACCGGGACAGGGGGATTCGAGCAGTACTTC

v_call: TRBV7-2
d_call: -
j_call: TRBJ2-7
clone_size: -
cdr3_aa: CASSLEPGEQYF
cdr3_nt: TGTGCCAGCAGCTTAGAACCGGGCGAGCAGTACTTC

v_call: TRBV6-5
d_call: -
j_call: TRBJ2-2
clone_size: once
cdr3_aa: CASSYSDSKAGELFF
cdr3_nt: TGTGCCAGCAGTTACTCGGACAGTAAAGCCGGGGAGCTGTTTTTT

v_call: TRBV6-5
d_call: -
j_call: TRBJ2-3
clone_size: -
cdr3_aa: CASSRTSDGTDTQYF
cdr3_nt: TGTGCCAGCAGTCGGACCTCGGACGGCACAGATACGCAGTATTTT

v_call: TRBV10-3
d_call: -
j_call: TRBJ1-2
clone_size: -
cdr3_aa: CAISEGDFGYTF
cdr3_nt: TGTGCCATCAGTGAGGGGGATTTCGGCTACACCTTC

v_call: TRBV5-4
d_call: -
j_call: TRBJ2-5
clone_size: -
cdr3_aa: CASSLDAGETQYF
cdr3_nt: TGTGCCAGCAGCTTGGATGCGGGAGAGACCCAGTACTTC

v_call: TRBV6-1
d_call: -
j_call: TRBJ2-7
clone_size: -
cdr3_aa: CASSEGIGRDEQYF
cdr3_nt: TGTGCCAGCAGTGAGGGGATAGGCAGGGACGAGCAGTACTTC

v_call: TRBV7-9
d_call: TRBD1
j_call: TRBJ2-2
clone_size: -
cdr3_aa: CAGLQGDSTGELFF
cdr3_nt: TGTGCCGGCTTACAGGGGGACTCCACCGGGGAGCTGTTTTTT

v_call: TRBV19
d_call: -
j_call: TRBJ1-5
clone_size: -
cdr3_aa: CASSITGGYNQPQHF
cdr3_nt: TGTGCCAGTAGTATAACGGGAGGATACAATCAGCCCCAGCATTTT

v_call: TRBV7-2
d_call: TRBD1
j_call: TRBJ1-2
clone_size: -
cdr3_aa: CASSSGQGAPDGYTF
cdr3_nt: TGTGCCAGCAGCTCCGGACAGGGGGCGCCGGATGGCTACACCTTC

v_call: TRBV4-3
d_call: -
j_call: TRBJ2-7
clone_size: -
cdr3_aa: CASSQGLETYEQYF
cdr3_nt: TGCGCCAGCAGCCAAGGTCTCGAGACTTACGAGCAGTACTTC

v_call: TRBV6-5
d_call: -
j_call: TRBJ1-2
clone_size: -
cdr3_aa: CASSSTGRSHGYTF
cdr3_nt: TGTGCCAGCAGTTCTACAGGGAGGTCCCATGGCTACACCTTC

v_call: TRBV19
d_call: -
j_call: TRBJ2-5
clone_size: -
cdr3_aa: CASSSALGPRGETQYF
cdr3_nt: TGTGCCAGTAGTAGTGCCTTGGGCCCTCGGGGGGAGACCCAGTACTTC

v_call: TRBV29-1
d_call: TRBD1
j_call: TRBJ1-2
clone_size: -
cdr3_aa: CSVVTRGQGNDYGYTF
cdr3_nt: TGCAGCGTCGTCACCCGCGGACAGGGGAACGACTATGGCTACACCTTC

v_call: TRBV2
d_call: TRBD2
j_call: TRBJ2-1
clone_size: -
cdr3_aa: CASSTPPSSGRYNEQFF
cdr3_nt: TGTGCCAGCAGTACCCCCCCCTCTAGCGGGAGGTACAATGAGCAGTTCTTC

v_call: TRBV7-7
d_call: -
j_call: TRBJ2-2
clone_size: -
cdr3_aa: CASSLGSAGELFF
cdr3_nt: TGTGCTAGCAGCTTAGGGTCCGCCGGGGAGCTGTTTTTT

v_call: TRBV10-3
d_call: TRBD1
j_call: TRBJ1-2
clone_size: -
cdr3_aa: CAIRDRGYGYTF
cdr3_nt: TGTGCCATTCGGGACAGGGGCTATGGCTACACCTTC

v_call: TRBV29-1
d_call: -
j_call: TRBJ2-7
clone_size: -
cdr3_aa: CSTRGAYYEQYF
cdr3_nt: TGCAGCACCCGGGGGGCGTACTACGAGCAGTACTTC

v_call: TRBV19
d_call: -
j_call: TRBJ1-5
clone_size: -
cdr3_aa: CASISAAYSNQPQHF
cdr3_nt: TGTGCCAGTATTTCGGCAGCTTATAGCAATCAGCCCCAGCATTTT

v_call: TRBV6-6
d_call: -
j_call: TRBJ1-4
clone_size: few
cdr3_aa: CASSYSGQGNEKLFF
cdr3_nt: TGTGCCAGCAGTTACTCGGGGCAAGGAAATGAAAAACTGTTTTTT

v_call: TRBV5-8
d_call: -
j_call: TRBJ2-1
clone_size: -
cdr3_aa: CASSREGANEQFF
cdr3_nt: TGTGCCAGCAGCCGGGAGGGGGCGAATGAGCAGTTCTTC

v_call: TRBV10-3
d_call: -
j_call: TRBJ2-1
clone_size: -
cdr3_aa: CAISESAGRSYNEQFF
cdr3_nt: TGTGCCATCAGTGAGTCGGCGGGGCGCTCCTACAATGAGCAGTTCTTC

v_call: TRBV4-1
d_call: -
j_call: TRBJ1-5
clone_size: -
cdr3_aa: CASSLTGIPQPQHF
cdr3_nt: TGCGCCAGCAGCCTTACAGGGATCCCTCAGCCCCAGCATTTT

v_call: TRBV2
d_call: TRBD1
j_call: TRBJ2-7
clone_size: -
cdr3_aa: CASGDRGLSYEQYF
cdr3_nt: TGTGCCAGCGGGGACAGGGGGTTATCCTACGAGCAGTACTTC

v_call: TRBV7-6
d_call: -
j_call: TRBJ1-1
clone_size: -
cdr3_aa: CASSLGWNTEAFF
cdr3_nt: TGTGCCAGCAGCTTAGGATGGAACACTGAAGCTTTCTTT

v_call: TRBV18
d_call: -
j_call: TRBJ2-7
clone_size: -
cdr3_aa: CASSPDSNEQYF
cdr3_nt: TGTGCCAGCTCACCGGACAGCAACGAGCAGTACTTC

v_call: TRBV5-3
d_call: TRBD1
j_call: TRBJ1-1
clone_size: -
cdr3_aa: CARRNHPTQGENTEAFF
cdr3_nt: TGTGCCAGAAGAAATCACCCCACACAGGGGGAAAACACTGAAGCTTTCTTT

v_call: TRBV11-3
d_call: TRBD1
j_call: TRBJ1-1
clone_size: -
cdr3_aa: CASSSHRGNTEAFF
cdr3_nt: TGTGCCAGCAGCTCCCACAGGGGGAACACTGAAGCTTTCTTT

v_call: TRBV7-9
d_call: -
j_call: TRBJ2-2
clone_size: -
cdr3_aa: CASSYEAKLFF
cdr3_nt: TGTGCCAGCAGCTATGAGGCGAAGCTGTTTTTT

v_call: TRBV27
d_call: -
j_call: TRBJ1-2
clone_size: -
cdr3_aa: CASSQVGGGGGYTF
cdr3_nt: TGTGCCAGCAGTCAGGTGGGAGGGGGTGGTGGCTACACCTTC

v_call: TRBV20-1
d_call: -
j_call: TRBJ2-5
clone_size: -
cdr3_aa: CSAIWETQYF
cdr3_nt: TGCAGTGCTATCTGGGAGACCCAGTACTTC

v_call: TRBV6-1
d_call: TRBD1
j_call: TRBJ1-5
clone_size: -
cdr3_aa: CASSSGTGGRQPQHF
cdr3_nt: TGTGCCAGCAGCTCCGGGACAGGGGGACGTCAGCCCCAGCATTTT

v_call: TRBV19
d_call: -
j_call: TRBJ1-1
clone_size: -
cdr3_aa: CASSIGNTEAFF
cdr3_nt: TGTGCCAGTAGTATAGGAAACACTGAAGCTTTCTTT

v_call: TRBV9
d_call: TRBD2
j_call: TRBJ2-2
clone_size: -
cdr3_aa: CASSAGLAGGDTGELFF
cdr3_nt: TGTGCCAGCAGCGCCGGACTAGCGGGGGGGGACACCGGGGAGCTGTTTTTT

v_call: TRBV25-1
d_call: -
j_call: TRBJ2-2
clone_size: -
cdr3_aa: CASSKQANTGELFF
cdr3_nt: TGTGCCAGCAGTAAACAGGCGAACACCGGGGAGCTGTTTTTT

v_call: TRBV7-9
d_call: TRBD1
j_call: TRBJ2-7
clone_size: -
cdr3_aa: CASSLKDRGYEQYF
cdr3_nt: TGTGCCAGCAGCTTAAAGGACAGGGGCTACGAGCAGTACTTC

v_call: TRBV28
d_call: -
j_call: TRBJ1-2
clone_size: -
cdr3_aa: CASRESGYTF
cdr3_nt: TGTGCCAGCAGGGAAAGTGGCTACACCTTC

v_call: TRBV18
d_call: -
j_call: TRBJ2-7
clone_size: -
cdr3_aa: CASSPRGVTGASREQYF
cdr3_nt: TGTGCCAGCTCACCCCGCGGTGTTACGGGGGCCTCGAGGGAGCAGTACTTC

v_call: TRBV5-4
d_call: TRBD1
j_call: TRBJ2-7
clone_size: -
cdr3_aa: CASSRDRGRSYEQYF
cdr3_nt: TGTGCCAGCAGCAGAGACAGGGGGCGGTCCTACGAGCAGTACTTC

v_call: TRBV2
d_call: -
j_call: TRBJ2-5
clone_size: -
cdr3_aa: CASTQETQYF
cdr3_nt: TGTGCCAGCACGCAAGAGACCCAGTACTTC

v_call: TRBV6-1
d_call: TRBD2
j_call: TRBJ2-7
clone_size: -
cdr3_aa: CASSEWGGPTYEQYF
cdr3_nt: TGTGCCAGCAGCGAATGGGGAGGGCCGACCTACGAGCAGTACTTC

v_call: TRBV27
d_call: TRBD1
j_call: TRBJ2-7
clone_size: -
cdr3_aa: CASSPTGTEYYEQYF
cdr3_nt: TGTGCCAGCAGTCCAACCGGGACAGAGTACTACGAGCAGTACTTC